The 2 T cell receptor beta chains below all came from one sample that was sequenced in a study of T cell repertoires in cytomegalovirus infection. Antigens for these TCRs are unknown. MiXCR, applied by TCRdb to the reads, yields one record per CDR3 protein. This sample has about 60,000 distinct CDR3 sequences; around 33% occur once, and the top ten carry 70%. Material for sequencing was PBMCs, sequenced either directly or after in vitro stimulation (not recorded which). All receptors derive from a human donor in good health (CMV status not recorded). Some clones in this sample may be carry-over from other donors' samples.

This chain connects TRBV9 to TRBJ1-1; D call uncertain. The CDR3 has 15 amino acids. V was pared by 0 bases and J by 1 base, with 10 bases between. CDR1 is SGDLS, CDR2 YYNGEE, per germline. The CDR3 DNA is TGTGCCAGCAGCGTAGTGGACGGGAAGAACACTGAAGCTTTCTTT. Its protein is CASSVVDGKNTEAFF. Full variable domain (rest looked up from reference TRBV9 and TRBJ1-1): DSGVTQTPKHLITATGQRVTLRCSPRSGDLSVYWYQQSLDQGLQFLIQYYNGEERAKGNILERFSAQQFPDLHSELNLSSLELGDSALYFCASSVVDGKNTEAFFGQGTRLTVV.

V is TRBV2 and J is TRBJ2-1; D is uncertain. CDR3 length: 12 residues. V dropped 6 bases and J dropped 8 bases, with 11 bases sitting between them. Germline V gene sequence: CDR1 SNHLY, CDR2 FYNNEI. This CDR3 is CASSGKVHEQFF. CDR3 sequence (DNA): TGTGCCAGCAGCGGAAAAGTCCATGAGCAGTTCTTC.